The 11 T cell receptor beta chains below come from one sample, sequenced in a study of preoperative IRX-2 immunotherapy in early breast cancer. Sequenced by immunoSEQ multiplex PCR; TCRdb stores in-frame clones only, minus some. The profile shows tens of thousands of clones, 90% of them singletons. Regarding treatment: preoperative locoregional IRX-2 cytokine immunotherapy. This specimen was taken from a patient treated with IRX-2 immunotherapy. These TCRs come from a human donor with breast cancer.

The chain employs TRBV28 and TRBJ2-7; 8 positions agree with TRBD2. The CDR3 is made up of 14 amino acids. CDR1 and CDR2 (germline): MDHEN, SYDVKM. The ends lost 4 bases at V and 4 bases at J; junction bases unmatched: 6. The CDR3 here is CASSSTSASYEQYF. The CDR3, as DNA: TGTGCCAGCAGTTCGACTAGCGCCTCATACGAGCAGTACTTC.

The CDR3 bases are TGTGCCAGCAGCTGGGGGTCTGCCGGGACTGAAGCTTTCTTT. Translated, it gives CASSWGSAGTEAFF. The chain employs TRBV11-3 and TRBJ1-1; the D gene is possibly TRBD1 (5 bases). Germline V gene data show CDR1 as SGHNT and CDR2 as YENEEA. The CDR3 length is 14 residues. Trimming shortened V by 4 bases and J by 5 bases, and 14 bases separated the two germline ends.

The chain uses TRBV11-2 and TRBJ2-1; 13 bases fit TRBD2. The ends lost 5 bases at V and 9 bases at J; junction bases unmatched: 4. The CDR3 totals 14 residues. Germline loops: CDR1 SGHAT, CDR2 FQNNGV. The CDR3 reads CASSLGLAGIEQFF. As DNA, the CDR3 is TGTGCCAGCAGCCTGGGACTAGCGGGGATTGAGCAGTTCTTC.

V gene TRBV27 combines with J gene TRBJ2-1; 7 bases agree with TRBD1. The CDR3 sequence is 15 residues long. The germline V gene encodes CDR1 MNHEY and CDR2 SMNVEV (reference sequence). V shed 3 bases and J 6 bases; nucleotides not matched to a gene: 8. The CDR3 bases are TGTGCCAGCAGTTTTGAGGGGGCGCCTTTCAATGAGCAGTTCTTC. It translates to CASSFEGAPFNEQFF.

Here the CDR3 reads CARSLPQAPYGYTF. CDR3 in DNA: TGTGCCAGAAGCTTGCCACAGGCCCCATATGGCTACACCTTC. This rearrangement joins TRBV5-3 to TRBJ1-2; possible D gene TRBD1, 5 bases. Being an ORF, TRBV5-3 has a function that is uncertain. Trimming took 1 base from V and 5 from J, leaving 12 bases between them. The CDR3 has 14 residues.

CDR3 sequence: CASSYRDATGELFF. The CDR3, as DNA: TGTGCCAGCAGCTACCGGGACGCCACCGGGGAGCTGTTTTTT. The rearrangement links TRBV6-6 to TRBJ2-2; D is tentatively TRBD1 or TRBD2 (5 bases each). V was shortened by 6 bases and J by 4 bases, with 12 bases between the two germline ends. The CDR3 is 14 residues long. Germline CDR1 and CDR2: MNHNY and SVGAGI (reference sequence).

The chain carries TRBV27 and TRBJ1-5; a possible D gene is TRBD1 (6 bases). This CDR3 has 15 amino acids. The V gene's germline CDR1 is MNHEY and CDR2 SMNVEV (reference sequence). Trimming stripped 5 bases from V and 4 bases from J, with 15 bases between. The CDR3 region is CASSPRGLGNQPQHF. In DNA, the CDR3 is TGTGCCAGCAGTCCCAGGGGATTAGGGAATCAGCCCCAGCATTTT.

The V gene is TRBV19, the J gene TRBJ1-4, with D tentatively TRBD1 (5 bases). This CDR3 has 16 residues. Per germline, CDR1 LNHDA and CDR2 SQIVND (reference sequence). V was shortened by 7 bases and J by 7 bases, with 22 bases between the two germline ends. In DNA form, the CDR3 reads TGTGCCAGTACCTCCCCCGCGGGGCAGGGTCGTGAAAAACTGTTTTTT. Residues: CASTSPAGQGREKLFF.

The chain combines TRBV11-2 with TRBJ1-3; D is possibly TRBD1 (5 bases). The germline CDR1 and CDR2 sequences are SGHAT and FQNNGV. Trimming left V 2 bases short and J 4 bases short, with 12 bases between. The CDR3 length is 15 residues. The CDR3 reads CASSLRWGSGNTIYF. In nucleotides, the CDR3 is TGTGCCAGCAGCTTACGATGGGGGTCCGGAAACACCATATATTTT.

The chain is built from TRBV9 and TRBJ1-1; D is unresolved. V was pared by 4 bases and J by 7 bases, with 11 bases between. Germline V gives CDR1 SGDLS, CDR2 YYNGEE. The CDR3 is made up of 12 amino acids. CDR3 residues: CASSRMGSEAFF. CDR3 bases: TGTGCCAGCAGCAGGATGGGGAGTGAAGCTTTCTTT.

The rearrangement joins TRBV6-5 to TRBJ2-3; perhaps TRBD2 as D (6 bases). Germline values: CDR1 MNHEY, CDR2 SVGAGI. Trimming shortened V by 2 bases and J by 1 base, and 7 bases separated the two germline ends. The CDR3 totals 14 residues. The CDR3 region has the DNA TGTGCCAGCAGTTACGGGACTGGCACAGATACGCAGTATTTT. This gives the protein CASSYGTGTDTQYF.